Below are 21 T cell receptor beta chains sequenced from a single sample in a study of blood T cell repertoires in COVID-19. Profiled with immunoSEQ multiplex PCR; TCRdb holds only in-frame clones, not every one. The table lists over 200,000 clones, around 82% of them singletons. Sequences were obtained from peripheral blood. The receptor set was obtained from a man over 45 with active or convalescent COVID-19.

This clone was recorded a few times. This chain links TRBV5-6 with TRBJ2-3; 11 bases are shared with TRBD2. Per the germline V gene, CDR1 is SGHDT and CDR2 is YYEEEE. V dropped 0 bases and J dropped 2; count of bases not matched to a gene: 11. The CDR3 is made up of 19 amino acids. The CDR3 sequence is CASSLVGSGGVLATDTQYF. The CDR3 bases are TGTGCCAGCAGCTTGGTGGGTAGCGGGGGGGTTCTTGCCACAGATACGCAGTATTTT.

The chain has TRBV5-1 and TRBJ2-7; 9 positions match TRBD2. The length of the CDR3 is 15 residues. Per the germline V gene, CDR1 is SGHRS and CDR2 is YFSETQ. J was trimmed by 3 bases and V by 0 bases; bases with no gene match: 4. The CDR3 coding sequence is TGCGCCAGCAGCTTGGCGCGGGGGGGCAACTACGAGCAGTACTTC. Amino acids: CASSLARGGNYEQYF. Full variable domain (missing parts from reference TRBV5-1 and TRBJ2-7): KAGVTQTPRYLIKTRGQQVTLSCSPISGHRSVSWYQQTPGQGLQFLFEYFSETQRNKGNFPGRFSGRQFSNSRSEMNVSTLELGDSALYLCASSLARGGNYEQYFGPGTRLTVT.

The chain joins TRBV19 to TRBJ2-7, with a possible D match to TRBD2 (6 bases). Germline CDR1 and CDR2: LNHDA and SQIVND (reference sequence). Trimming cost V 5 bases and J 4 bases, with 18 bases left between them. There are 15 residues in the CDR3. The CDR3 is CASSPRDSNLYEQYF. The CDR3 region has the DNA TGTGCCAGTAGTCCACGGGACTCAAACTTATACGAGCAGTACTTC. Based on the CDR3 plus reference TRBV19 and TRBJ2-7, the full variable domain is DGGITQSPKYLFRKEGQNVTLSCEQNLNHDAMYWYRQDPGQGLRLIYYSQIVNDFQKGDIAEGYSVSREKKESFPLTVTSAQKNPTAFYLCASSPRDSNLYEQYFGPGTRLTVT.

The rearrangement uses TRBV7-4 and TRBJ2-1, with 13 positions matching TRBD2. CDR1 and CDR2 from the germline V gene are SGHVT and SQSDAQ. After removal of 0 bases from V and 4 bases from J, the junction contained 12 bases not matched to a gene. The CDR3 has 20 residues. The CDR3 DNA is TGTGCCAGCAGCTTAGCCTGGACTAGCGGGGGACCAACCCGTTACAATGAGCAGTTCTTC. Its translation: CASSLAWTSGGPTRYNEQFF.

The V gene is TRBV5-1, the J gene TRBJ2-5, with 7 positions matching TRBD1. This CDR3 has 15 residues. CDR1 and CDR2 from the germline V gene are SGHRS and YFSETQ. J was trimmed by 5 bases and V by 4 bases; bases with no gene match: 11. This CDR3 is CASSPRQGTGETQYF. DNA of the CDR3: TGCGCCAGCAGCCCCCGACAGGGAACAGGCGAGACCCAGTACTTC.

The J gene is TRBJ1-2, the V gene TRBV5-4; 9 nucleotides agree with TRBD1. The CDR3 runs 15 residues. Germline V gene sequence: CDR1 SGHNT, CDR2 YYREEE (reference sequence). V gave up 2 bases and J gave up 7 bases; unmatched junction bases: 9. The chain's CDR3 is CASSLWLDRGLGYTF. CDR3 bases: TGTGCCAGCAGCTTATGGCTGGACAGGGGTCTTGGCTACACCTTC.

The J gene is TRBJ2-6, the V gene TRBV4-1; weak D call: TRBD2 (5 bases). CDR1 and CDR2 from the germline V gene are MGHRA and YSYEKL. CDR3 length equals 16 residues. Trimming removed 0 bases from V and 4 bases from J, with 10 bases in between. This CDR3 reads CASSQDQGGGANVLTF. The CDR3 nucleotides read TGCGCCAGCAGCCAAGATCAAGGAGGCGGGGCCAACGTCCTGACTTTC.

This clone has at least ten counts. V gene TRBV5-1 combines with J gene TRBJ2-6; maybe TRBD1 (6 bases). The germline V gene has CDR1 SGHRS and CDR2 YFSETQ. The CDR3 extends over 16 amino acids. V was cut by 4 bases and J by 4 bases, with 15 bases left in between. CDR3 sequence (DNA): TGCGCCAGCAGCGTTAGACAGGCTTTGGGGGCCAACGTCCTGACTTTC. It translates to CASSVRQALGANVLTF.

In this sample, this clone turned up a few times. The chain links TRBV2 to TRBJ1-3; 7 bases are shared with TRBD1. Losses at the gene ends were 6 bases for V and 1 base for J; bases not matched to a gene: 0. Germline loops: CDR1 SNHLY, CDR2 FYNNEI. This CDR3 comprises 13 residues. This CDR3 is CASRTGSGNTIYF. CDR3 bases: TGTGCCAGCAGGACAGGGTCTGGAAACACCATATATTTT.

The genes are TRBV5-4 and TRBJ1-1; D is unresolved. This CDR3 has 13 amino acids. V lost 2 bases, J lost 5 bases, and 10 bases lay in between. The germline V gene encodes CDR1 SGHNT and CDR2 YYREEE (reference sequence). In DNA form, the CDR3 reads TGTGCCAGCAGCTTTCGACGGCGGACTGAAGCTTTCTTT. Its protein product is CASSFRRRTEAFF.

This sequence joins TRBV7-6 and TRBJ2-1; D gene uncertain. CDR1 is SGHVS, CDR2 FNYEAQ, per germline. The CDR3 runs to 18 residues. Trimming stripped 0 bases from V and 0 bases from J, with 15 bases between. CDR3 sequence (DNA): TGTGCCAGCAGCTTAGCGCCTGCAGGCCCCCCCTCCTACAATGAGCAGTTCTTC. It yields the protein CASSLAPAGPPSYNEQFF.

This chain links TRBV24-1 with TRBJ2-1; maybe TRBD1 (5 bases). The V end was cut by 4 bases, the J end by 7 bases, with 13 bases between. The CDR3 spans 14 residues. The germline V gene has CDR1 KGHDR and CDR2 SFDVKD. The CDR3 DNA reads as TGTGCCACCAGTGACCCACAGGTCTCGAATGAGCAGTTCTTC. Residues: CATSDPQVSNEQFF.

The gene calls are TRBV28 and TRBJ1-5; D may be TRBD1 (5 bases). Trimming left V 8 bases short and J 0 bases short, with 8 bases between. The CDR3 runs 13 residues. Germline V CDR1 and CDR2: MDHEN, SYDVKM. CDR3 nucleotide sequence: TGTGCCAGCGCAGGGCCTAGCAATCAGCCCCAGCATTTT. Protein product: CASAGPSNQPQHF.

The chain recombines TRBV10-2 with TRBJ1-5; TRBD1 matches 8 bases. The CDR3 has 14 residues. The germline V gene encodes CDR1 WSHSY and CDR2 SAAADI. The V gene end was trimmed by 2 bases and the J gene end by 6 bases; junction bases not matched to a gene: 3. CDR3 nucleotide sequence: TGCGCCAGCAGTGAGCACAGGGGGAGTCAGCCCCAGCATTTT. Translated, it gives CASSEHRGSQPQHF.

The chain is built from TRBV7-7 and TRBJ2-5; 11 positions agree with TRBD2. The CDR3 extends over 18 amino acids. Germline values: CDR1 SSHAT, CDR2 FNYEAQ (reference sequence). Trimming cost V 2 bases and J 1 base; bases outside gene matches: 9. The CDR3 loop is CASSLRPSGGTLQETQYF. The CDR3 coding sequence is TGTGCCAGCAGCTTAAGGCCTAGCGGGGGGACGCTCCAAGAGACCCAGTACTTC.

The rearrangement joins TRBV4-2 to TRBJ2-7, with a tentative D call TRBD2 (7 bases). The CDR3 covers 15 residues. CDR1 and CDR2 (germline): LGHNA, YNFKEQ. Trimming cost V 0 bases and J 6 bases, with 15 bases left between them. As DNA, the CDR3 is TGTGCCAGCAGCCAAGATACTCGGGGGGCAGGCGAGCAGTACTTC. Protein product: CASSQDTRGAGEQYF.

The CDR3 loop is CASSETGANTGELFF. In nucleotides, the CDR3 is TGTGCCAGCAGCGAGACAGGGGCGAACACCGGGGAGCTGTTTTTT. The V gene is TRBV5-4, the J gene TRBJ2-2, with TRBD1 identical over 8 bases. CDR1 and CDR2 from the germline V gene are SGHNT and YYREEE (reference sequence). The CDR3 consists of 15 residues. J lost 0 bases, V lost 4 bases, and 2 bases had no gene match.

This sequence joins TRBV6-5 and TRBJ2-5; 8 bases map to TRBD1. CDR1 MNHEY and CDR2 SVGAGI come from the germline V gene. Losses at the gene ends were 7 bases for V and 4 bases for J; bases not matched to a gene: 11. The CDR3 loop spans 15 amino acids. The CDR3 nucleotides are TGTGCCAGCACCAGCGATTGGACAGGGCGAGAGACCCAGTACTTC. It encodes CASTSDWTGRETQYF.

The chain employs TRBV28 and TRBJ1-6; 8 bases fit TRBD1. Germline V gene lookup returns CDR1 MDHEN and CDR2 SYDVKM. The CDR3 consists of 17 residues. J lost 7 bases, V lost 5 bases, and 13 bases had no gene match. The CDR3: CASSPGTLQGGNSPLHF. The DNA for the CDR3 is TGTGCCAGCAGTCCCGGAACTCTACAGGGGGGGAATTCACCCCTCCACTTT.

This chain connects TRBV30 to TRBJ2-7; D is perhaps TRBD2 (5 bases). V lost 4 bases, J lost 2 bases, and 18 bases lay in between. The CDR3 has 15 residues. Looked up from germline, CDR1 is GTSNPN and CDR2 is SVGIG (reference sequence). CDR3 residues: CAWMAPDGGTYEQYF. For the CDR3, the DNA is TGTGCCTGGATGGCCCCCGACGGAGGTACCTACGAGCAGTACTTC.

This chain joins TRBV6-5 and TRBJ1-5; weak D call: TRBD1 (6 bases). CDR1 is MNHEY and CDR2 is SVGAGI in the germline V gene. The CDR3 spans 14 residues. The ends were cut back, 2 bases at V and 4 bases at J, with 9 bases in the middle. CDR3 DNA sequence: TGTGCCAGCAGTTACGCAACAGGGAATCAGCCCCAGCATTTT. It translates to CASSYATGNQPQHF.